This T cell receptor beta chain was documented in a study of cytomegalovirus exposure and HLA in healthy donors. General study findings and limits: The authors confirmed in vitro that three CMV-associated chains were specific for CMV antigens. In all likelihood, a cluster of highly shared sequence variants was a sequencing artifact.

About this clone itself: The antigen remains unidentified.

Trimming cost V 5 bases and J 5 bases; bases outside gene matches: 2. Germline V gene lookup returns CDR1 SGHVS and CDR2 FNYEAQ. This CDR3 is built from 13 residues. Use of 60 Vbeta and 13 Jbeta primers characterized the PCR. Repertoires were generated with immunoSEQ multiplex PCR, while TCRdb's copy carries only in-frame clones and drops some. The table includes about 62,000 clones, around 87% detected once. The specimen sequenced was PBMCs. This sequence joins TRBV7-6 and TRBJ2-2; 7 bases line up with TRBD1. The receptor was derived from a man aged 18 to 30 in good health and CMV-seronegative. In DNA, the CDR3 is TGTGCCAGCAGCCGACAGGGAACCGGGGAGCTGTTTTTT. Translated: CASSRQGTGELFF. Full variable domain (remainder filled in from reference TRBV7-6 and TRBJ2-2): GAGVSQSPRYKVTKRGQDVALRCDPISGHVSLYWYRQALGQGPEFLTYFNYEAQQDKSGLPNDRFSAERPEGSISTLTIQRTEQRDSAMYRCASSRQGTGELFFGEGSRLTVL.